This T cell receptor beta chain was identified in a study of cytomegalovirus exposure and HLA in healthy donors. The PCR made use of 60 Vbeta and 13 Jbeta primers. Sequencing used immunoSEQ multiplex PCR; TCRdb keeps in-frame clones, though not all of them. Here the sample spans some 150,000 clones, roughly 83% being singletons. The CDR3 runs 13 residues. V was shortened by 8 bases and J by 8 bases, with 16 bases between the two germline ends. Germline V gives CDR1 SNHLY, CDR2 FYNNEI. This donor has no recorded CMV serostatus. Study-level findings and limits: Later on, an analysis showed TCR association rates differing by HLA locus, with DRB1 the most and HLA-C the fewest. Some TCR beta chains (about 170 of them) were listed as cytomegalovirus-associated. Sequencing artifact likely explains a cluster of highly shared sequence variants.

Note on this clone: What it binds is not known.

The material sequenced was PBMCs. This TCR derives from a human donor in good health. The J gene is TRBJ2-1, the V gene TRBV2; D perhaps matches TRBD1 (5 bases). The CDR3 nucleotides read TGTGCCAGCGGGGCCTTCCGAGGCGATGAGCAGTTCTTC. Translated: CASGAFRGDEQFF.